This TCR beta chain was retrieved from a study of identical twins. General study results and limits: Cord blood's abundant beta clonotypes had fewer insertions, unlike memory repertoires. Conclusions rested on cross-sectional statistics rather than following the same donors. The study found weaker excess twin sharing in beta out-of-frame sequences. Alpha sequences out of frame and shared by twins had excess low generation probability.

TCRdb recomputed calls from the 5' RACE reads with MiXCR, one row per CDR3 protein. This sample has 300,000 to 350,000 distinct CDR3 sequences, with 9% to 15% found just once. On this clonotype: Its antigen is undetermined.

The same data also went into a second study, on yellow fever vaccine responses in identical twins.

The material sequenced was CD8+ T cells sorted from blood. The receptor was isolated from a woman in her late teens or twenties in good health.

The CDR3 sequence: CASSRLAGGPYEQFF. In DNA form, the CDR3 reads TGTGCCAGCAGCCGCCTAGCGGGGGGGCCTTATGAGCAGTTCTTC. The chain joins TRBV7-9 to TRBJ2-1; 12 bases fit TRBD2. The J segment lost 8 bases and the V segment lost 5 bases, leaving 7 bases of the junction unmatched. The germline gives CDR1 SEHNR, CDR2 FQNEAQ (reference sequence). The CDR3 contains 15 residues.